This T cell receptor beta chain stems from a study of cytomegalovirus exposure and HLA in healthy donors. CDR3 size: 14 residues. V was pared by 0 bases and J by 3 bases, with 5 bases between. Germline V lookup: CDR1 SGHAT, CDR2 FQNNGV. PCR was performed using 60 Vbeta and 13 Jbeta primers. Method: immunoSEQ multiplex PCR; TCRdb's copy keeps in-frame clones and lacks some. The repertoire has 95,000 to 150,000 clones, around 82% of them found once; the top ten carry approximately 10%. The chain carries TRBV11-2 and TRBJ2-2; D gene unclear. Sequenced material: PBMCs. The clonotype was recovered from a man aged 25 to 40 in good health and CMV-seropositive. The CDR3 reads CASSLDLDTGELFF. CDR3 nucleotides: TGTGCCAGCAGCTTAGATCTCGACACCGGGGAGCTGTTTTTT.